Each of the 30 T cell receptor beta chains below was sequenced from the same sample in a study of T cells in Graves' hyperthyroidism and ophthalmopathy. The investigators amplified TCR beta CDR3 regions from RNA transcripts. TCR CDR3 underwent first-round RT-PCR with the HTBI primer set. From the multiplex PCR reads, TCRdb called clonotypes with MiXCR, one entry per CDR3 protein. The sample lists over 45,000 distinct CDR3 sequences; around half were seen once. The sample taken for sequencing was peripheral blood or thyroid tissue (not recorded which). These TCRs come from a woman between 45 and 65 years old with Graves' hyperthyroidism.

This clonotype was seen at least ten times. The chain recombines TRBV20-1 with TRBJ1-2, with D unresolved. V lost 0 bases and J lost 5, with 10 bases in between. The length of the CDR3 is 13 residues. Germline V gene data show CDR1 as DFQATT and CDR2 as SNEGSKA (reference sequence). The CDR3 nucleotides are TGCAGTGCTAGAGATACGGTTCCTTATGGCTACACCTTC. This gives the protein CSARDTVPYGYTF.

This clonotype was counted a few times. V is TRBV15 and J is TRBJ1-1; D remains ambiguous. Trimming took off 0 bases at V and 1 base at J, with 6 bases between the two ends. The CDR3 loop spans 14 amino acids. CDR1 and CDR2 from the germline V gene are LNHNV and YYDKDF (reference sequence). CDR3 sequence (DNA): TGTGCCACCAGCAGAGATAGAAGGAACACTGAAGCTTTCTTT. Translated, it gives CATSRDRRNTEAFF.

The CDR3 DNA is TGTGCCATCAACCGGGACAGGGCCTACGAGCAGTACTTC. Its translation is CAINRDRAYEQYF. The gene calls are TRBV10-3 and TRBJ2-7; 9 bases are a match to TRBD1. CDR3 length: 13 amino acids. V lost 7 bases to trimming and J lost 2 bases; unmatched junction nucleotides: 3. Germline CDR1 is ENHRY and CDR2 is SYGVKD.

This clonotype was seen repeatedly, ten times or more. This rearrangement joins TRBV7-2 to TRBJ2-7; 10 bases match TRBD2. V gave up 5 bases and J gave up 2 bases; unmatched junction bases: 6. The length of the CDR3 is 15 residues. Germline V gives CDR1 SGHTA, CDR2 FQGNSA. This chain's CDR3 is CASSLRLAGAYEQYF. In DNA form, the CDR3 reads TGTGCCAGCAGCCTGAGGCTAGCGGGAGCCTACGAGCAGTACTTC.

The chain is built from TRBV7-9 and TRBJ1-2; possible D gene TRBD1, 5 bases. The germline V gene has CDR1 SEHNR and CDR2 FQNEAQ (reference sequence). This CDR3 is built from 14 residues. Deletions cut 6 bases from V and 3 bases from J, with 14 bases between. Here the CDR3 reads CASSYSTEHYGYTF. DNA of the CDR3: TGTGCCAGCAGTTACTCGACAGAACACTATGGCTACACCTTC. Variable domain in full (rest from reference TRBV7-9 and TRBJ1-2): DTGVSQNPRHKITKRGQNVTFRCDPISEHNRLYWYRQTLGQGPEFLTYFQNEAQLEKSRLLSDRFSAERPKGSFSTLEIQRTEQGDSAMYLCASSYSTEHYGYTFGSGTRLTVV.

In its sample, this clonotype was seen many times. The rearrangement joins TRBV5-6 to TRBJ1-4, with TRBD1 identical over 7 bases. The CDR3 covers 15 residues. V lost 4 bases, J lost 11 bases, and 14 bases stayed unmatched. Germline CDR1 is SGHDT and CDR2 is YYEEEE. The CDR3 here is CASSQDRSLANKLFF. CDR3 DNA: TGTGCCAGCAGCCAGGACAGGAGCCTGGCCAACAAACTGTTTTTT.

This clonotype showed up just a few times. This chain links TRBV5-1 with TRBJ2-6; 9 bases map to TRBD1. The CDR3 loop spans 18 amino acids. J was trimmed by 2 bases and V by 5 bases; bases with no gene match: 11. Germline V gene sequence: CDR1 SGHRS, CDR2 YFSETQ. In nucleotides, the CDR3 is TGCGCCAGCAGGGAGCCGGGACAGGGAGTCGCTGGGGCCAACGTCCTGACTTTC. Translation gives CASREPGQGVAGANVLTF.

This clonotype has a count of ten or more. The chain joins TRBV19 to TRBJ2-2; D could derive from TRBD1 or TRBD2 (5 bases each). V dropped 7 bases and J dropped 9 bases, with 15 bases sitting between them. The CDR3 loop spans 13 amino acids. Germline assignment: CDR1 LNHDA and CDR2 SQIVND (reference sequence). In nucleotides, the CDR3 is TGTGCCAGTAACATAGCCGGGGCCTGGGAGCTGTTTTTT. Protein sequence: CASNIAGAWELFF.

This clonotype showed up many times. This chain joins TRBV28 and TRBJ2-7; possibly TRBD1 or TRBD2 for D (7 bases each). Germline assignment: CDR1 MDHEN and CDR2 SYDVKM. The CDR3 has 13 residues. The V and J ends lost 6 bases and 5 bases respectively, with 14 bases between them. The CDR3 is CASSLQGGHEQYF. The CDR3 region has the DNA TGTGCCAGCAGCTTGCAGGGGGGGCACGAGCAGTACTTC.

J is TRBJ1-2 and V is TRBV29-1; 8 nucleotides match TRBD1. Germline V lookup: CDR1 SQVTM, CDR2 ANQGSEA. This CDR3 contains 12 residues. After removal of 8 bases from V and 8 bases from J, the junction contained 10 bases not matched to a gene. The CDR3 spells CSSQSTGEGYTF. The CDR3, as DNA: TGCAGCAGCCAATCGACAGGGGAAGGCTACACCTTC.

This clonotype was found many times. The chain combines TRBV29-1 with TRBJ1-2; 7 bases are a match to TRBD1. The CDR3 loop spans 12 amino acids. Trimming at V came to 6 bases and at J to 3 bases, leaving 4 bases not matched to a gene. The germline gives CDR1 SQVTM, CDR2 ANQGSEA. CDR3 amino acids: CSVGGGDYGYTF. The CDR3 bases are TGCAGCGTAGGAGGGGGCGACTATGGCTACACCTTC.

The chain joins TRBV2 to TRBJ1-2, with 11 bases identical to TRBD1. Trimming cost V 10 bases and J 2 bases; bases outside gene matches: 6. CDR1 is SNHLY and CDR2 is FYNNEI in the germline V gene. CDR3 length: 14 residues. CDR3 in DNA: TGTGCCACCAAAGGGGACAGGGGGAACTATGGCTACACCTTC. It translates to CATKGDRGNYGYTF. The full variable domain, completed using reference TRBV2 and TRBJ1-2, is EPEVTQTPSHQVTQMGQEVILRCVPISNHLYFYWYRQILGQKVEFLVSFYNNEISEKSEIFDDQFSVERPDGSNFTLKIRSTKLEDSAMYFCATKGDRGNYGYTFGSGTRLTVV.

There are many counts of this clonotype. The V call is TRBV5-1, the J call TRBJ1-2; maybe TRBD1 (5 bases). The germline CDR1 and CDR2 sequences are SGHRS and YFSETQ. Trimming removed 5 bases from V and 4 bases from J, with 12 bases in between. CDR3 length: 13 residues. The CDR3 nucleotides read TGCGCCAGCAGAGGGACGGCGGGCTATGGCTACACCTTC. Translated, it gives CASRGTAGYGYTF. The variable domain in full, completed from reference TRBV5-1 and TRBJ1-2, reads KAGVTQTPRYLIKTRGQQVTLSCSPISGHRSVSWYQQTPGQGLQFLFEYFSETQRNKGNFPGRFSGRQFSNSRSEMNVSTLELGDSALYLCASRGTAGYGYTFGSGTRLTVV.

About this clonotype itself: With a much larger clone just one base away, this may be a read error. As DNA, the CDR3 is TGTGCCAGCAGGGGGGTTGAGACTGAAGCTTTCTTT. Protein sequence: CASRGVETEAFF. The J gene is TRBJ1-1, the V gene TRBV2, with D tentatively TRBD1 (5 bases). This CDR3 region has 12 residues. CDR1 is SNHLY and CDR2 is FYNNEI in the germline V gene. Trimming removed 6 bases from V and 5 bases from J, with 10 bases in between. Full variable domain (rest looked up from reference TRBV2 and TRBJ1-1): EPEVTQTPSHQVTQMGQEVILRCVPISNHLYFYWYRQILGQKVEFLVSFYNNEISEKSEIFDDQFSVERPDGSNFTLKIRSTKLEDSAMYFCASRGVETEAFFGQGTRLTVV.

Turning to this clonotype: A read error may produce the germline difference seen at one junction end. The chain couples TRBV5-5 to TRBJ2-5, with D perhaps TRBD1 or TRBD2 (5 bases each). The germline V gene has CDR1 SGHKS and CDR2 YYEKEE (reference sequence). CDR3 size: 14 residues. The CDR3 loop reads CVSSSLRGEETQYF. The DNA for the CDR3 is TGTGTCAGCAGCAGTCTACGGGGCGAAGAGACCCAGTACTTC.

This clonotype occurred once. The chain is built from TRBV5-5 and TRBJ2-7, with 12 bases matching TRBD1. CDR1 and CDR2 from the germline V gene are SGHKS and YYEKEE (reference sequence). With V trimmed by 5 bases and J by 5 bases, 5 bases remained unmatched. The length of the CDR3 is 14 residues. The CDR3 nucleotides read TGTGCCAGCAGGGGGGGACAGGGGGCGAACGAGCAGTACTTC. This sequence encodes CASRGGQGANEQYF.

This rearrangement joins TRBV7-2 to TRBJ2-1; 7 bases are shared with TRBD2. The CDR3 runs to 14 residues. Germline CDR1 and CDR2: SGHTA and FQGNSA. V was pared by 5 bases and J by 3 bases, with 4 bases of the junction left unmatched. In DNA, the CDR3 is TGTGCCAGCAGCGTCAAGCGGGGCTACAATGAGCAGTTCTTC. Protein: CASSVKRGYNEQFF.

The chain joins TRBV7-9 to TRBJ2-7; TRBD1 matches at 11 bases. The ends lost 5 bases at V and 6 bases at J; junction bases unmatched: 9. The CDR3 consists of 15 residues. In germline, CDR1 is SEHNR, CDR2 FQNEAQ (reference sequence). CDR3 DNA: TGTGCCAGCAGCCACCGGGACAGGGGGTCTTTCGAGCAGTACTTC. Protein: CASSHRDRGSFEQYF.

This clonotype was detected many times. V usage is TRBV15 and J usage is TRBJ2-7, with 7 bases lining up with TRBD2. This CDR3 has 15 residues. J lost 6 bases, V lost 3 bases, and 11 bases had no gene match. Per germline, CDR1 LNHNV and CDR2 YYDKDF (reference sequence). CDR3 coding DNA: TGTGCCACCAGCAGTGGACGGCGGGAGCTGTCCGAGCAGTACTTC. It is translated as CATSSGRRELSEQYF. The full variable domain, rest sourced from reference TRBV15 and TRBJ2-7, is DAMVIQNPRYQVTQFGKPVTLSCSQTLNHNVMYWYQQKSSQAPKLLFHYYDKDFNNEADTPDNFQSRRPNTSFCFLDIRSPGLGDTAMYLCATSSGRRELSEQYFGPGTRLTVT.

V and J are TRBV20-1 and TRBJ1-6, with 8 positions matching TRBD1. Germline CDR1 is DFQATT and CDR2 is SNEGSKA (reference sequence). The CDR3 covers 16 residues. J was trimmed by 6 bases and V by 2 bases; bases with no gene match: 9. CDR3 region: CSARSFRDRINSPLHF. In DNA, the CDR3 is TGCAGTGCTAGATCATTCCGGGACAGGATTAATTCACCCCTCCACTTT.

Note on this clonotype: A junction end diverges from the germline sequence, so it may reflect a read error. The chain combines TRBV7-3 with TRBJ2-3, with 7 bases aligning to TRBD2. Germline V gene lookup returns CDR1 SGHTA and CDR2 FQGTGA. The CDR3 spans 13 residues. CDR3 DNA sequence: TGTGCCGGCAGCGCACCGGGGGGAGATACGCGGTATTTT. It yields the protein CAGSAPGGDTRYF.

In its sample, this clonotype was seen many times. The rearrangement uses TRBV11-1 and TRBJ1-2; perhaps TRBD1 as D (5 bases). Germline assignment: CDR1 SGHAT and CDR2 FQDESV (reference sequence). This CDR3 region has 14 residues. V dropped 5 bases and J dropped 4 bases, with 14 bases sitting between them. The CDR3 sequence is CASSGSDRIYGYTF. CDR3 DNA sequence: TGTGCCAGCAGCGGTAGTGACAGAATCTATGGCTACACCTTC. Supplemented by reference TRBV11-1 and TRBJ1-2, the full variable domain reads EAEVAQSPRYKITEKSQAVAFWCDPISGHATLYWYRQILGQGPELLVQFQDESVVDDSQLPKDRFSAERLKGVDSTLKIQPAELGDSAMYLCASSGSDRIYGYTFGSGTRLTVV.

As regards this clonotype: An end of the junction differs from the germline gene, which may be a read error. The chain couples TRBV7-8 to TRBJ2-7; D possibly corresponds to TRBD1 (6 bases). The CDR3 covers 13 residues. Germline V lookup: CDR1 SGHVS, CDR2 FQNEAQ. The CDR3 here is CASSIGQTYEQYF. The CDR3 DNA follows: TGTGCTAGCAGCATCGGACAGACCTACGAGCAGTACTTC.

The V and J genes are TRBV10-3 and TRBJ1-1; D unresolved. V lost 1 base, J lost 1 base, and 13 bases lay in between. CDR1 is ENHRY, CDR2 SYGVKD, per germline. This CDR3 is built from 16 residues. This CDR3 is CAISEFTATRNTEAFF. Written as DNA, the CDR3 is TGTGCCATCAGTGAGTTCACCGCCACACGGAACACTGAAGCTTTCTTT.

In the case of this clonotype: A much more abundant neighbour one base away suggests this may be a read error. The missing conserved phenylalanine or tryptophan at the end of this CDR3 makes a read error likely. This chain links TRBV4-3 with TRBJ2-2, with 7 nucleotides matching TRBD2. The germline gives CDR1 LGHNA, CDR2 YSLEER. J gave up 4 bases and V 1 base, and 6 bases lay outside the gene matches. This CDR3 contains 16 residues. CDR3 sequence reads: CASSQGWEGVTGELFS. CDR3 DNA sequence: TGCGCCAGCAGCCAAGGGTGGGAGGGAGTCACCGGGGAGCTGTTTTCT.

This clonotype was seen a few times. V gene TRBV6-1 combines with J gene TRBJ2-3; D remains unclear. CDR3 length: 15 amino acids. V was clipped by 5 bases and J by 2 bases, with 14 bases between them. From germline, CDR1 is MNHNS and CDR2 SASEGT. This CDR3 is CASSWGLSNTDTQYF. For the CDR3, the DNA is TGTGCCAGCAGTTGGGGTCTGTCTAACACAGATACGCAGTATTTT.

Points on this clonotype: Since the CDR3 does not end with the conserved phenylalanine or tryptophan, this likely comes from a read error. V usage is TRBV20-1 and J usage is TRBJ2-5; 10 bases match TRBD2. V lost 6 bases and J lost 5; bases outside the gene matches: 15. Germline CDR1 reads DFQATT; CDR2 reads SNEGSKA (reference sequence). CDR3 size: 16 residues. The CDR3 nucleotides are TGCAGTGCAAGGAAGGGGGCTAGCGGGAGCATTGAGACCCAGTACCTC. Translating it yields CSARKGASGSIETQYL.

V gene TRBV9 combines with J gene TRBJ1-5, with TRBD1 matching over 9 bases. V was pared by 4 bases and J by 4 bases, with 9 bases of the junction left unmatched. This CDR3 contains 16 residues. CDR1 is SGDLS, CDR2 YYNGEE, per germline. The CDR3 region has the DNA TGTGCCAGCAGCACAGGACAGGGGACACAAAATCAGCCCCAGCATTTT. Its translation is CASSTGQGTQNQPQHF.

This clonotype was observed many times. The gene calls are TRBV5-1 and TRBJ1-1; D uncertain. Germline-derived CDR1 and CDR2 are SGHRS and YFSETQ. Trimming removed 0 bases at V and 1 base at J, with 7 bases between. This CDR3 has 14 residues. CDR3 nucleotides: TGCGCCAGCAGCTTGGACGGATCGAACACTGAAGCTTTCTTT. Protein: CASSLDGSNTEAFF.

V usage is TRBV29-1 and J usage is TRBJ2-7; tentatively, D is TRBD1 or TRBD2 (5 bases each). Germline CDR1 and CDR2: SQVTM and ANQGSEA. This CDR3 is 13 amino acids long. V lost 1 base and J 2 bases, leaving 9 bases between the germline ends. CDR3 bases: TGCAGCGTTGAAGGGGGGTTGACCTACGAGCAGTACTTC. Amino acid sequence: CSVEGGLTYEQYF.